Listed below are T cell receptor beta chains from one sample, sequenced in a study of shared clonotypes between healthy human individuals. Here immunoSEQ multiplex PCR was the method, and the copy in TCRdb shows in-frame clones only, minus some. This table holds hundreds of thousands of clones, 92% found once. Sequencing was carried out using naive CD8+ T cells sorted from blood. The receptors stem from a man aged 25 to 40 in good health. Both conserved end residues are part of each CDR3. The D gene is left open where the match is weak. Expanded clones get a size class; other rows say once, few or many, or leave the size out.

V	D	size	J	CDR3	DNA
TRBV28	-	-	TRBJ2-7	CASTSGGGGGYEQYF	TGTGCCAGCACCTCTGGAGGTGGAGGGGGCTACGAGCAGTACTTC
TRBV7-2	TRBD2	-	TRBJ2-1	CASSSSGSNEQFF	TGTGCCAGCAGCTCTAGCGGGAGCAATGAGCAGTTCTTC
TRBV27	TRBD2	-	TRBJ2-3	CASSPRTRGTDTQYF	TGTGCCAGCAGTCCACGGACTAGGGGCACAGATACGCAGTATTTT
TRBV6-1	-	-	TRBJ2-7	CASTLGHGYEQYF	TGTGCCAGCACTTTGGGACATGGCTACGAGCAGTACTTC
TRBV7-3	TRBD2	-	TRBJ2-1	CASSFLAGAYNEQFF	TGTGCCAGCAGTTTTCTAGCGGGAGCATACAATGAGCAGTTCTTC
TRBV30	-	-	TRBJ2-6	CAWKDSSGANVLTF	TGTGCCTGGAAAGACAGCTCTGGGGCCAACGTCCTGACTTTC
TRBV11-2	-	-	TRBJ1-1	CASSLEPAEAFF	TGTGCCAGCAGCTTAGAACCGGCTGAAGCTTTCTTT
TRBV7-9	TRBD1	-	TRBJ2-3	CASSSRDRGTDTQYF	TGTGCCAGCAGCTCCCGGGACAGGGGAACAGATACGCAGTATTTT
TRBV28	TRBD2	-	TRBJ2-2	CASSLFPGGTGELFF	TGTGCCAGCAGTTTATTCCCGGGGGGTACCGGGGAGCTGTTTTTT
TRBV28	-	-	TRBJ2-1	CASSFDSVYNEQFF	TGTGCCAGCAGTTTCGACAGCGTTTACAATGAGCAGTTCTTC
TRBV6-5	TRBD1	-	TRBJ2-1	CASSYGTGSTEQFF	TGTGCCAGCAGTTATGGGACAGGGTCAACTGAGCAGTTCTTC
TRBV7-2	TRBD2	-	TRBJ2-5	CASSPIAGEGETQYF	TGTGCCAGCAGCCCCATAGCGGGAGAAGGGGAGACCCAGTACTTC
TRBV19	-	-	TRBJ2-1	CASSILGGNNEQFF	TGTGCCAGTAGTATATTAGGAGGGAACAATGAGCAGTTCTTC
TRBV6-5	-	-	TRBJ2-1	CASSLTGRMQFF	TGTGCCAGCAGTCTCACAGGGAGAATGCAGTTCTTC
TRBV9	-	once	TRBJ2-3	CASSVEGGQTVTDTQYF	TGTGCCAGCAGCGTAGAAGGCGGACAGACCGTCACAGATACGCAGTATTTT
TRBV9	TRBD2	-	TRBJ2-1	CASAVAGAYNEQFF	TGTGCCAGCGCTGTAGCGGGAGCATACAATGAGCAGTTCTTC
TRBV27	-	-	TRBJ2-7	CATSGSNEQYF	TGTGCCACCTCAGGGAGCAACGAGCAGTACTTC
TRBV5-4	-	-	TRBJ1-1	CASSNPRDRGTEAFF	TGTGCCAGCAGCAATCCCAGGGATCGGGGCACTGAAGCTTTCTTT
TRBV7-9	-	-	TRBJ2-1	CASSLDRGENEQFF	TGTGCCAGCAGCTTAGATAGGGGTGAGAATGAGCAGTTCTTC
TRBV11-2	TRBD1	-	TRBJ2-2	CASSLPTGVGTGELFF	TGTGCCAGCAGCTTACCAACAGGGGTAGGAACCGGGGAGCTGTTTTTT
TRBV7-6	TRBD2	-	TRBJ2-1	CASSITTSGSITTYNEQFF	TGTGCCAGCAGCATTACGACTAGCGGGAGTATCACAACCTACAATGAGCAGTTCTTC
TRBV10-2	-	-	TRBJ2-1	CASSGSLSRDNEQFF	TGCGCCAGCAGTGGGTCTCTGAGTCGAGACAATGAGCAGTTCTTC
TRBV10-1	TRBD2	-	TRBJ2-1	CASRTSGRGNEQFF	TGCGCCAGCAGGACTAGCGGGAGGGGAAATGAGCAGTTCTTC
TRBV27	-	-	TRBJ2-3	CASSSLKFTDTQYF	TGTGCCAGCAGCTCCCTTAAATTCACAGATACGCAGTATTTT
TRBV5-1	TRBD1	-	TRBJ2-7	CASSLGTGGPEQYF	TGCGCCAGCAGCTTGGGGACAGGGGGGCCCGAGCAGTACTTC
TRBV27	-	-	TRBJ1-2	CASSFGWGSGGYTF	TGTGCCAGCAGTTTTGGGTGGGGGTCCGGCGGCTACACCTTC
TRBV4-1	-	-	TRBJ2-1	CASSPDPNNEQFF	TGCGCCAGCAGCCCAGACCCAAACAATGAGCAGTTCTTC
TRBV28	-	-	TRBJ1-5	CATSEQLTGQPQHF	TGTGCCACCTCGGAACAGCTGACGGGGCAGCCCCAGCATTTT
TRBV7-9	-	once	TRBJ2-1	CASTSPTGRLAGYNEQFF	TGTGCCAGCACATCCCCTACTGGTCGGCTAGCAGGGTACAATGAGCAGTTCTTC
TRBV19	-	once	TRBJ1-1	CASTTMGPTEAFF	TGTGCCAGTACCACGATGGGGCCCACTGAAGCTTTCTTT
TRBV28	-	once	TRBJ2-5	CASSFGKTQYF	TGTGCCAGCAGTTTTGGGAAGACCCAGTACTTC
TRBV2	TRBD1	-	TRBJ2-7	CASRDRYYEQYF	TGTGCCAGCAGGGACAGGTACTACGAGCAGTACTTC
TRBV7-9	-	-	TRBJ2-7	CASSSGGYYEQYF	TGTGCCAGCAGCTCTGGGGGGTACTACGAGCAGTACTTC
TRBV7-6	TRBD1	-	TRBJ2-1	CASSHRGRKNEQFF	TGTGCCAGCAGCCACAGGGGGCGGAAGAATGAGCAGTTCTTC
TRBV9	-	-	TRBJ1-5	CASSVKARGFSQPQHF	TGTGCCAGCAGCGTGAAAGCTAGGGGTTTTAGTCAGCCCCAGCATTTT
TRBV7-7	TRBD1	-	TRBJ2-1	CASSLQGGVYNEQFF	TGTGCCAGCAGCTTACAAGGGGGCGTTTACAATGAGCAGTTCTTC
TRBV4-1	-	-	TRBJ2-2	CASREGSGELFF	TGCGCCAGCAGGGAGGGATCCGGGGAGCTGTTTTTT
TRBV2	-	-	TRBJ1-1	CASSQKTPLRTEAFF	TGTGCCAGCAGCCAAAAGACCCCGCTACGCACTGAAGCTTTCTTT
TRBV6-6	-	-	TRBJ2-7	CASSYSKENEQYF	TGTGCCAGCAGTTACTCGAAAGAAAACGAGCAGTACTTC
TRBV6-1	TRBD1	-	TRBJ2-2	CATGQENTGELFF	TGTGCCACCGGACAGGAGAACACCGGGGAGCTGTTTTTT
TRBV27	-	-	TRBJ2-6	CASSQQGFATSGANVLTF	TGTGCCAGCAGTCAACAGGGATTTGCGACGTCTGGGGCCAACGTCCTGACTTTC
TRBV19	-	-	TRBJ2-2	CASSFPLSRTANTGELFF	TGTGCCAGTAGTTTTCCTCTCTCCCGGACAGCGAACACCGGGGAGCTGTTTTTT
TRBV7-6	TRBD2	-	TRBJ2-1	CASSPASGAEQFF	TGTGCCAGCAGCCCAGCTAGCGGGGCTGAGCAGTTCTTC